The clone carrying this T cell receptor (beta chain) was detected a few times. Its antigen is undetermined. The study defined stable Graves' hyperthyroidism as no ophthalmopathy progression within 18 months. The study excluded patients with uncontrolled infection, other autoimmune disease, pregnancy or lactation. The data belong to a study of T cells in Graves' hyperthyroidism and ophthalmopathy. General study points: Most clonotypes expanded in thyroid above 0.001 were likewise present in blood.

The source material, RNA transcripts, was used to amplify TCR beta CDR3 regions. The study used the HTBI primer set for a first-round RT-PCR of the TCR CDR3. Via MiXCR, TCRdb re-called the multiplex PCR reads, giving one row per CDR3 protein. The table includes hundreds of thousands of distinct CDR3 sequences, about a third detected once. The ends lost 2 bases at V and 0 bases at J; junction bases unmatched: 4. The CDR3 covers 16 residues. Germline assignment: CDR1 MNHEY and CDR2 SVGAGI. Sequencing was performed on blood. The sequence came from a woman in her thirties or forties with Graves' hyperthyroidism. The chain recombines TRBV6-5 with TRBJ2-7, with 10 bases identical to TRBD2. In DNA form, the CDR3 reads TGTGCCAGCAGTTACATAGCGGGAGGTATCTCCTACGAGCAGTACTTC. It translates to CASSYIAGGISYEQYF.